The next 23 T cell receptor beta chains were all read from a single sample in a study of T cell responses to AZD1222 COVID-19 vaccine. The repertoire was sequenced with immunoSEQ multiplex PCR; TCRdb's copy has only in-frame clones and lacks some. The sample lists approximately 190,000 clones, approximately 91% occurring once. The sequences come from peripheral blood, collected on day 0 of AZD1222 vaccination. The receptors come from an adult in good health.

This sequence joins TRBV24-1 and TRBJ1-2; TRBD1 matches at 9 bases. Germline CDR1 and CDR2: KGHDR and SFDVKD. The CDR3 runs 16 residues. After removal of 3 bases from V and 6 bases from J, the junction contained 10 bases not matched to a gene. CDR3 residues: CATSDPGRGQGNGYTF. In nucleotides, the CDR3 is TGTGCCACCAGTGATCCAGGACGGGGACAGGGTAATGGCTACACCTTC.

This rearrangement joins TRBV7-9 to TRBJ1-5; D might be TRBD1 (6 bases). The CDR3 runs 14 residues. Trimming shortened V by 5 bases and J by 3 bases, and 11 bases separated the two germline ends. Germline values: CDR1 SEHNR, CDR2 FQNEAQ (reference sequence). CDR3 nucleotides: TGTGCCAGCAGCCCCACAGGGACCAATCAGCCCCAGCATTTT. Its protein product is CASSPTGTNQPQHF.

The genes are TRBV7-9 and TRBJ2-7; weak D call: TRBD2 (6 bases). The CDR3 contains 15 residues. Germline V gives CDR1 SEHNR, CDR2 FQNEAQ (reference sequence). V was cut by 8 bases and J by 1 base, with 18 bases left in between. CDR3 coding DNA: TGTGCCAGCGCGCCCGGCGGGACGCCTTCCTACGAGCAGTACTTC. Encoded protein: CASAPGGTPSYEQYF.

This CDR3 is CASSSRQGSYGYTF. The CDR3 DNA reads TGCGCCAGCAGCTCGCGACAGGGCAGCTATGGCTACACCTTC. V usage is TRBV5-1 and J usage is TRBJ1-2; 7 bases match TRBD1. This CDR3 contains 14 residues. Looked up from germline, CDR1 is SGHRS and CDR2 is YFSETQ. V shed 3 bases and J 4 bases; nucleotides not matched to a gene: 6.

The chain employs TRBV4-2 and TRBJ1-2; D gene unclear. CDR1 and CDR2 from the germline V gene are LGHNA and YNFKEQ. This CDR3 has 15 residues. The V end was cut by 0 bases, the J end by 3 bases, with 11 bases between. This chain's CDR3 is CASSQELRFDYGYTF. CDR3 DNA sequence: TGTGCCAGCAGCCAAGAACTGCGCTTTGACTATGGCTACACCTTC.

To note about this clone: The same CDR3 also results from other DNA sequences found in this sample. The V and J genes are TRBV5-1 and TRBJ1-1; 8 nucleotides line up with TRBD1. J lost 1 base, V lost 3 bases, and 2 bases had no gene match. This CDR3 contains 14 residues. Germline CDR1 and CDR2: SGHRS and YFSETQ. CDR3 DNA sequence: TGCGCCAGCAGCTCGGGGACAGGGAACACTGAAGCTTTCTTT. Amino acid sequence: CASSSGTGNTEAFF.

The CDR3 reads CATSDAQGANTGELFF. The CDR3 DNA reads TGTGCCACCAGTGATGCGCAGGGGGCGAACACCGGGGAGCTGTTTTTT. The V gene is TRBV24-1, the J gene TRBJ2-2; TRBD1 aligns across 7 bases. J gave up 0 bases and V 3 bases, and 3 bases lay outside the gene matches. The CDR3 loop spans 16 amino acids. Per the germline V gene, CDR1 is KGHDR and CDR2 is SFDVKD.

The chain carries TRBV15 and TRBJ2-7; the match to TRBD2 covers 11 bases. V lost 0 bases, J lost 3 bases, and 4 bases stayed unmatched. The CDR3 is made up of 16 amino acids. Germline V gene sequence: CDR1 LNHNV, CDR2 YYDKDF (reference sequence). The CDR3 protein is CATSRDLAGGLYEQYF. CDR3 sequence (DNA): TGTGCCACCAGCAGAGACCTAGCGGGAGGCCTCTACGAGCAGTACTTC. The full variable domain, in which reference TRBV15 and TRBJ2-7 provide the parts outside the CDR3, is DAMVIQNPRYQVTQFGKPVTLSCSQTLNHNVMYWYQQKSSQAPKLLFHYYDKDFNNEADTPDNFQSRRPNTSFCFLDIRSPGLGDTAMYLCATSRDLAGGLYEQYFGPGTRLTVT.

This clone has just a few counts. The CDR3 spells CASSQERGAPLEQYF. The DNA of the CDR3 is TGCGCCAGCAGCCAAGAACGGGGGGCCCCCCTCGAGCAGTACTTC. This rearrangement joins TRBV4-1 to TRBJ2-7; possibly TRBD2 for D (7 bases). CDR3 length equals 15 residues. V lost 0 bases to trimming and J lost 6 bases, with 15 bases between them. CDR1 and CDR2 (germline): MGHRA, YSYEKL.

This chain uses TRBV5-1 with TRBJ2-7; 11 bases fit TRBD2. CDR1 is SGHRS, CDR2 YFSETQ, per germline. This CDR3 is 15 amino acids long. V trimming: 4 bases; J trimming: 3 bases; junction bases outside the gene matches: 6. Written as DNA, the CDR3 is TGCGCCAGCAGCACCCTAGCGGGAGGTCGCTACGAGCAGTACTTC. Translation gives CASSTLAGGRYEQYF.

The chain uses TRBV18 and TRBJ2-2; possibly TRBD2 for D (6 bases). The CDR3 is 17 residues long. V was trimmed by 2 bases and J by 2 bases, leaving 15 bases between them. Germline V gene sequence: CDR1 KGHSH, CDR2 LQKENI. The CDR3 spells CASSPMVRGSNTGELFF. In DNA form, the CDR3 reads TGTGCCAGCTCACCAATGGTTCGGGGGTCCAACACCGGGGAGCTGTTTTTT.

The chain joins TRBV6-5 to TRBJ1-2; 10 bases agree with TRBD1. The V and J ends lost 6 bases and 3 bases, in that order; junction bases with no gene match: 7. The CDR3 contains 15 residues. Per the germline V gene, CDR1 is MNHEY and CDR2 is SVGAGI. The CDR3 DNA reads TGTGCCAGCAGACCGCTAGGGACAGGGGACTATGGCTACACCTTC. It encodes CASRPLGTGDYGYTF.

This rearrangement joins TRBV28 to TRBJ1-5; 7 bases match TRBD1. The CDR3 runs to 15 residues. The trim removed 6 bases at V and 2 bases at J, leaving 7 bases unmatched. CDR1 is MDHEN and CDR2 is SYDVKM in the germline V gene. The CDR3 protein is CASSPGGEGNQPQHF. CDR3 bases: TGTGCCAGCAGCCCAGGGGGGGAGGGCAATCAGCCCCAGCATTTT.

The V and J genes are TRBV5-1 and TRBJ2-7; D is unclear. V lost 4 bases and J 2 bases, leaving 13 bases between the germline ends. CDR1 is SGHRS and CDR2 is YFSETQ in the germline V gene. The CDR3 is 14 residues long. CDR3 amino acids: CASSTGLSPYEQYF. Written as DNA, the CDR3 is TGCGCCAGCAGCACCGGGCTTTCCCCCTACGAGCAGTACTTC.

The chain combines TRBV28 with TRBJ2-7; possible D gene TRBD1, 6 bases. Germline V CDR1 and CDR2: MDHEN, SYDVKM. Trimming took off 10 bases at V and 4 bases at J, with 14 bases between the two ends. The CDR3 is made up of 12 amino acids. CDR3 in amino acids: CATDQTGYEQYF. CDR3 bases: TGTGCCACCGACCAAACAGGGTACGAGCAGTACTTC.

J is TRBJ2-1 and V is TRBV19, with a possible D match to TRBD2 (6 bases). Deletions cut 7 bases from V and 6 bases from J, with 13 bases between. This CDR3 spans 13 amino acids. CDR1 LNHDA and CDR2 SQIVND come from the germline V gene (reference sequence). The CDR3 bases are TGTGCCAGTACCCCGGGACTCTCCAATGAGCAGTTCTTC. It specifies CASTPGLSNEQFF.

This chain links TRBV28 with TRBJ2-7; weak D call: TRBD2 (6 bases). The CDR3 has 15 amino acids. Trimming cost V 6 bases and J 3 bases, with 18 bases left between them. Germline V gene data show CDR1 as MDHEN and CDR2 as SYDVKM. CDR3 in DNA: TGTGCCAGCAGCCATCCCCGGGATAGCGGCTACGAGCAGTACTTC. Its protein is CASSHPRDSGYEQYF. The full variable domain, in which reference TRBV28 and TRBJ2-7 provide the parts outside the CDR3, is DVKVTQSSRYLVKRTGEKVFLECVQDMDHENMFWYRQDPGLGLRLIYFSYDVKMKEKGDIPEGYSVSREKKERFSLILESASTNQTSMYLCASSHPRDSGYEQYFGPGTRLTVT.

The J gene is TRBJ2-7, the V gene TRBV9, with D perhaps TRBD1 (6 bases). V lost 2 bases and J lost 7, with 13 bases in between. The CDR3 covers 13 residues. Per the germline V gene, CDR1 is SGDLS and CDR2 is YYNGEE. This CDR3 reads CASSVSSTGEQYF. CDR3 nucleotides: TGTGCCAGCAGCGTTTCCTCGACAGGTGAGCAGTACTTC.

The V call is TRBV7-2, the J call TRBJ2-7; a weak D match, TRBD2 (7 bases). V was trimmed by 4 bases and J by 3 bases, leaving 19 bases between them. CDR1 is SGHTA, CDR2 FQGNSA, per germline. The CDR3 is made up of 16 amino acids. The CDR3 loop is CASSSRQGGGLYEQYF. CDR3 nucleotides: TGTGCCAGCAGCTCACGACAAGGGGGGGGCCTCTACGAGCAGTACTTC. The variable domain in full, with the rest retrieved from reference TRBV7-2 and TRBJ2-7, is GAGVSQSPSNKVTEKGKDVELRCDPISGHTALYWYRQSLGQGLEFLIYFQGNSAPDKSGLPSDRFSAERTGGSVSTLTIQRTQQEDSAVYLCASSSRQGGGLYEQYFGPGTRLTVT.

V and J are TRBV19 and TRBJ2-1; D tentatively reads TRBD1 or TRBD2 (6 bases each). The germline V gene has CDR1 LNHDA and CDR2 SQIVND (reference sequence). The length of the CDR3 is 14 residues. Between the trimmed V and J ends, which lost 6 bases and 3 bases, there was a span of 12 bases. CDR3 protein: CASRARGDYNEQFF. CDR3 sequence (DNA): TGTGCCAGTAGGGCGAGGGGGGACTACAATGAGCAGTTCTTC.

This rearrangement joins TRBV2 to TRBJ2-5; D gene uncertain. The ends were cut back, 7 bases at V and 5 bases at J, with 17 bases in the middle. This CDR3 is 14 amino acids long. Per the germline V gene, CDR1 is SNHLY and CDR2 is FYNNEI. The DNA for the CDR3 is TGTGCCAGCAATACCTTAGGAGAGAGCGAGACCCAGTACTTC. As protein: CASNTLGESETQYF.

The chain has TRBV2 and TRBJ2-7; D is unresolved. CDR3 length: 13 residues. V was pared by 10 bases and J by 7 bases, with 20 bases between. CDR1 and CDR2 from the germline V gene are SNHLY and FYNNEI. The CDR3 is CATSGLPVGEQYF. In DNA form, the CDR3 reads TGTGCCACCTCCGGGCTGCCGGTGGGAGAGCAGTACTTC.

The CDR3: CASSQTWDRVGETQYF. DNA for the CDR3: TGTGCCAGTAGTCAGACCTGGGACAGGGTGGGTGAGACCCAGTACTTC. The chain employs TRBV19 and TRBJ2-5, with 9 bases identical to TRBD1. The CDR3 loop spans 16 amino acids. V lost 5 bases to trimming and J lost 5 bases; unmatched junction nucleotides: 12. The germline CDR1 and CDR2 sequences are LNHDA and SQIVND (reference sequence).